This T cell receptor beta chain was retrieved from a study of monozygotic twins with inflammatory bowel disease. Overall study results and limits: Twins with IBD were found to have lower TCRbeta diversity (inverse Simpson) than healthy co-twins. Differing immunosuppressive treatments may have added variability to patient repertoires.

On this clonotype: As yet, its antigen is unknown.

Through template switching, UMIs that included a 6-nucleotide sample barcode were added. TCRdb reanalyzed the 5' RACE reads and collapses them to one entry per CDR3 protein, without DNA. The data show about 210,000 distinct CDR3 sequences, and the top ten clones hold 7.5% to 8%. This CDR3 has 13 residues. The V and J genes are TRBV12-3 or TRBV12-4 and TRBJ2-3. This TCR was recovered from a human donor with ulcerative colitis or Crohn's disease, or a healthy co-twin of an affected twin (not recorded which). Material: blood. The CDR3 loop reads CASMFRGTDTQYF.